Listed here are 11 T cell receptor beta chains from one sample, sequenced in a study of response to subunit inactivated influenza vaccine. TCRdb analysed the RT-PCR reads with MiXCR anew, one entry per CDR3 protein. The data show roughly 700,000 distinct CDR3 sequences, with about 14% seen just once and less than 9% held by the top ten. The material sequenced was PBMCs from blood, taken around 14 days before vaccination. These receptors originate from a man between 45 and 60 years old who received an inactivated influenza vaccine.

This clonotype was counted a few times. The rearrangement joins TRBV7-6 to TRBJ1-6; 9 bases are a match to TRBD1. The CDR3 length is 15 residues. CDR1 and CDR2 from the germline V gene are SGHVS and FNYEAQ. J gave up 6 bases and V 3 bases, and 3 bases lay outside the gene matches. The chain's CDR3 is CASSLDRGGNSPLHF. DNA for the CDR3: TGTGCCAGCAGCTTGGACAGGGGTGGTAATTCACCCCTCCACTTT.

The V call is TRBV5-1, the J call TRBJ2-1; maybe TRBD1 (6 bases). The CDR3 consists of 14 residues. Germline V CDR1 and CDR2: SGHRS, YFSETQ. The V gene lost 3 bases and the J gene lost 9 bases, with 16 bases spanning the gap. CDR3 protein: CASSSKLTRGEQFF. CDR3 nucleotides: TGCGCCAGCAGCTCGAAACTCACCAGGGGTGAGCAGTTCTTC.

This clonotype was seen more than once but under ten times. The CDR3 DNA is TGTGCCAGCAGTAAACCGCGGTATGGCTACACCTTC. Amino acid sequence: CASSKPRYGYTF. This chain connects TRBV12-3 or TRBV12-4 to TRBJ1-2; D is ambiguous. V was trimmed by 5 bases and J by 5 bases, leaving 9 bases between them. The CDR3 extends over 12 amino acids.

Details on this clonotype: A read error may account for a junction end that differs from germline. This rearrangement joins TRBV10-3 to TRBJ2-7; no firm D call. Germline V CDR1 and CDR2: ENHRY, SYGVKD. The CDR3 length is 11 residues. The CDR3 DNA reads TGTGCCATCAGCGTAAAGAACGATCAGTACTTC. Its translation: CAISVKNDQYF.

CDR3 sequence reads: CSGGQGASEQYF. CDR3 in DNA: TGCAGTGGGGGACAGGGGGCGTCCGAGCAGTACTTC. This rearrangement joins TRBV20-1 to TRBJ2-7, with 12 bases fitting TRBD1. The germline gives CDR1 DFQATT, CDR2 SNEGSKA (reference sequence). This CDR3 region has 12 residues. J gave up 6 bases and V 7 bases, and 4 bases lay outside the gene matches.

This clonotype was counted only a few times. The chain recombines TRBV12-3 or TRBV12-4 with TRBJ1-5; a weak D match, TRBD1 (5 bases). Trimming shortened V by 0 bases and J by 6 bases, and 9 bases separated the two germline ends. This CDR3 comprises 14 residues. CDR3 sequence (DNA): TGTGCCAGCAGTTTAGCGCTTGGGGGTCAGCCCCAGCATTTT. As protein: CASSLALGGQPQHF.

There are a few counts of this clonotype. The chain combines TRBV2 with TRBJ2-3; 8 bases line up with TRBD1. Germline V gene sequence: CDR1 SNHLY, CDR2 FYNNEI. V trimming: 3 bases; J trimming: 5 bases; junction bases outside the gene matches: 10. The CDR3 is 16 residues long. The CDR3, as DNA: TGTGCCAGCAGTGATCCGGCAGGGGGCTTAGTAGATACGCAGTATTTT. Translating it yields CASSDPAGGLVDTQYF.

The chain combines TRBV5-1 with TRBJ2-3, with a weak D call TRBD1 (5 bases). This CDR3 comprises 17 residues. V was shortened by 0 bases and J by 0 bases, with 14 bases between the two germline ends. Per the germline V gene, CDR1 is SGHRS and CDR2 is YFSETQ. CDR3 loop: CASSLGQQPSSTDTQYF. DNA for the CDR3: TGCGCCAGCAGCTTGGGACAGCAACCCTCTAGCACAGATACGCAGTATTTT.

There are a few counts of this clonotype. The chain combines TRBV4-1 with TRBJ2-7; TRBD1 matches 12 bases. Germline CDR1 MGHRA, CDR2 YSYEKL. Trimming cost V 3 bases and J 5 bases; bases outside gene matches: 8. This CDR3 spans 16 amino acids. The CDR3 nucleotides are TGCGCCAGCAGCCATATCGGGACAGGGGGCATCCACGAGCAGTACTTC. Translating it yields CASSHIGTGGIHEQYF.

The rearrangement links TRBV9 to TRBJ2-6; the match to TRBD2 covers 10 bases. Germline V lookup: CDR1 SGDLS, CDR2 YYNGEE. The CDR3 extends over 17 amino acids. With 3 bases clipped from V and 0 bases from J, the junction kept 3 bases outside the gene matches. Here the CDR3 reads CASSGGLAPSGANVLTF. DNA for the CDR3: TGTGCCAGCAGCGGGGGACTAGCGCCCTCTGGGGCCAACGTCCTGACTTTC.

The chain carries TRBV6-1 and TRBJ2-3; 7 nucleotides match TRBD1. After removal of 6 bases from V and 4 bases from J, the junction contained 13 bases not matched to a gene. This CDR3 region has 16 residues. Per the germline V gene, CDR1 is MNHNS and CDR2 is SASEGT. The CDR3 DNA is TGTGCCAGCAGAAATACCGGGACAGCCGGCCCAGATACGCAGTATTTT. It translates to CASRNTGTAGPDTQYF.